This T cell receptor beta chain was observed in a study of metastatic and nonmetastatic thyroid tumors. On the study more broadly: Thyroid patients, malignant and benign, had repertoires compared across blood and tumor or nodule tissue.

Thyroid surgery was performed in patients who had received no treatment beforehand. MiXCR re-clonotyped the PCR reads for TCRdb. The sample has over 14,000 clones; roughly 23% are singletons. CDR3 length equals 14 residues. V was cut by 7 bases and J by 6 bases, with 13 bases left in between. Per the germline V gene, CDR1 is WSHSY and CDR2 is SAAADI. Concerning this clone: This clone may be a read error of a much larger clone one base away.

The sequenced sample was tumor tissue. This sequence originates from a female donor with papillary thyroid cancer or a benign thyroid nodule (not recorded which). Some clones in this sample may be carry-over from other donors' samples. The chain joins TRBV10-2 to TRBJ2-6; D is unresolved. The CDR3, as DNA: TGCGCCAGCAAAATGGGCGTTGAGGCCAACGTCCTGACTTTC. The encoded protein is CASKMGVEANVLTF.